These 9 T cell receptor beta chains came from one sample sequenced in a study of T-cell reconstitution after alpha-beta-depleted transplantation in children. Unique molecular identifiers tagged the TCRbeta library. A single record per CDR3 protein comes from TCRdb applying MiXCR to the PCR reads. This sample has roughly 500,000 distinct CDR3 sequences, with 8% to 11% found just once. The specimen was PBMCs, collected before TCRalphabeta/CD19-depleted stem cell transplant. Receptors were obtained from a child aged 2 to 15 with inherited bone marrow failure, due to receive a stem cell transplant.

This clonotype was seen a single time. With a much larger clone just one base away, this may be a read error. The limits of the CDR3 on the DNA are not certain, so only TCRdb's listed CDR3 is given. This chain connects TRBV19 to TRBJ1-4; the DNA was not used to check the table's D call, TRBD1. The CDR3 has 15 amino acids, counting both end residues. Germline V gene data show CDR1 as LNHDA and CDR2 as SQIVND (reference sequence). CDR3 in amino acids: CASSSFGTGNEKLLF.

V and J are TRBV6-2 or TRBV6-3 and TRBJ2-2, with D possibly being TRBD2 (5 bases). Germline V gene data show CDR1 as MNHEY and CDR2 as SVGEGT. V was shortened by 4 bases and J by 4 bases, with 13 bases between the two germline ends. The CDR3 loop spans 15 amino acids. The chain's CDR3 is CASSLDLGVTGELFF. In DNA, the CDR3 is TGTGCCAGCAGTTTAGACCTCGGGGTCACCGGGGAGCTGTTTTTT.

This clonotype was counted between two and nine times. This chain joins TRBV6-2 or TRBV6-3 and TRBJ2-7; maybe TRBD1 (6 bases). There are 16 residues in the CDR3. The germline V and J ends were trimmed by 2 bases and 2 bases, with 16 bases remaining between them. Germline loops: CDR1 MNHEY, CDR2 SVGEGT. CDR3 nucleotides: TGTGCCAGCAGTTACGACAGGCAGACAAACCCCTACGAGCAGTACTTC. Its translation is CASSYDRQTNPYEQYF.

Ten or more counts support this clonotype. CDR3 in amino acids: CASSEFLGGTQYF. The CDR3 region has the DNA TGTGCCAGCAGTGAATTCTTAGGAGGGACCCAGTACTTC. The chain employs TRBV25-1 and TRBJ2-5; D might be TRBD2 (5 bases). V was shortened by 1 base and J by 7 bases, with 10 bases between the two germline ends. The CDR3 length is 13 residues. Germline lookup yields CDR1 MGHDK and CDR2 SYGVNS. Based on the CDR3 plus reference TRBV25-1 and TRBJ2-5, the full variable domain is EADIYQTPRYLVIGTGKKITLECSQTMGHDKMYWYQQDPGMELHLIHYSYGVNSTEKGDLSSESTVSRIRTEHFPLTLESARPSHTSQYLCASSEFLGGTQYFGPGTRLLVL.

This clonotype was picked up many times. The gene calls are TRBV20-1 and TRBJ2-3; 11 bases are a match to TRBD2. V shed 3 bases, J shed 4 bases, and the junction held 24 bases outside the gene matches. Germline CDR1 reads DFQATT; CDR2 reads SNEGSKA (reference sequence). The CDR3 loop spans 21 amino acids. This chain's CDR3 is CSASSLTGGLAGGMWSDTQYF. In nucleotides, the CDR3 is TGCAGTGCTAGTTCCCTAACCGGGGGGCTAGCGGGAGGAATGTGGTCAGATACGCAGTATTTT.

This clonotype was detected ten times or more. The rearrangement joins TRBV20-1 to TRBJ1-5, with D maybe TRBD1 (5 bases). CDR1 and CDR2 (germline): DFQATT, SNEGSKA (reference sequence). There are 13 residues in the CDR3. V was trimmed by 5 bases and J by 5 bases, leaving 13 bases between them. The CDR3 is CSAHTGFDQPQHF. Here the CDR3 DNA reads TGCAGTGCTCATACAGGTTTTGATCAGCCCCAGCATTTT.

This clonotype appeared many times. The rearrangement uses TRBV27 and TRBJ2-7; 10 bases map to TRBD2. The CDR3 spans 16 residues. CDR1 is MNHEY, CDR2 SMNVEV, per germline (reference sequence). Trimming cost V 5 bases and J 6 bases; bases outside gene matches: 13. Here the CDR3 DNA reads TGTGCCAGCAGTCCCAGACGACTAGCGGGCCGAGTCGAGCAGTACTTC. It translates to CASSPRRLAGRVEQYF.

V usage is TRBV27 and J usage is TRBJ2-5; 13 bases align to TRBD2. Germline trimming cut 4 bases from V and 3 bases from J; bases unmatched to any gene: 8. Germline V gives CDR1 MNHEY, CDR2 SMNVEV (reference sequence). The CDR3 contains 17 residues. For the CDR3, the DNA is TGTGCCAGCAGTTCGCCCCGGACTAGCGGGAGAGAAGAGACCCAGTACTTC. It codes for CASSSPRTSGREETQYF.

This clonotype was counted a few times. This chain connects TRBV27 to TRBJ2-1, with a possible D match to TRBD1 (5 bases). The CDR3 has 15 residues. V was shortened by 2 bases and J by 0 bases, with 8 bases between the two germline ends. Germline V gene lookup returns CDR1 MNHEY and CDR2 SMNVEV (reference sequence). CDR3 sequence reads: CASSLDSNSYNEQFF. The CDR3 nucleotides read TGTGCCAGCAGTTTAGACAGTAACTCCTACAATGAGCAGTTCTTC.